This is a list of T cell receptor beta chains from one sample in a study of neurological immune-mediated disorders. One entry per CDR3 protein, called by TCRdb with MiXCR from the 5' RACE reads. The sample has tens of thousands of distinct CDR3 sequences, 12% to 15% seen once. Sequenced input: PBMCs. All receptors derive from a female donor with HTLV-1-associated myelopathy (HAM/TSP). The CDR3 runs from the conserved cysteine through the conserved F or W. D genes are given only for firm matches. Only some rows state a clone size, as once, few, many or a class for expanded clones.

j_call,v_call,d_call,clone_size,cdr3_nt,cdr3_aa
TRBJ2-5,TRBV5-5,.,many,TGTGCCAGCAGCTTGGAGGGGGGGAAGACCCAGTACTTC,CASSLEGGKTQYF
TRBJ2-5,TRBV28,.,many,TGTGCCAGCAATATCCGGGTGGGGTACCAAGAGACCCAGTACTTC,CASNIRVGYQETQYF
TRBJ2-5,TRBV20-1,TRBD2,many,TGCAGTGCGACGTCCGGGGGGGAGACCCAGTACTTC,CSATSGGETQYF
TRBJ1-5,TRBV28,.,many,TGTGCCAGCAGTTTATGGGAGAGCAATCAGCCCCAGCATTTT,CASSLWESNQPQHF
TRBJ2-2,TRBV5-1,.,few,TGCGCCAGCAGCCCGGGATCGAACACCGGGGAGCTGTTTTTT,CASSPGSNTGELFF
TRBJ2-3,TRBV2,TRBD2,many,TGTGCCAGCAGTGAACGGGTCGGGGCTAGCGGGGGTCGTGGGGGAGATACGCAGTATTTT,CASSERVGASGGRGGDTQYF
TRBJ1-3,TRBV6-1,.,many,TGTGCCAGCAGTGAAGATGGGGGCTCTGGAAACACCATATATTTT,CASSEDGGSGNTIYF
TRBJ2-1,TRBV7-9,.,many,TGTGCCAGCAGCTTCAGTCTTGGGGGGACCTACAATGAGCAGTTCTTC,CASSFSLGGTYNEQFF
TRBJ2-4,TRBV20-1,.,many,TGCAGTGCCACAGAGGCCCGGGGAGCCGCCAAAAACATTCAGTACTTC,CSATEARGAAKNIQYF
TRBJ1-5,TRBV28,.,many,TGTGCCAGCAGTTTGGACCGAGTAGGGTTTGGGTACAATCAGCCCCAGCATTTT,CASSLDRVGFGYNQPQHF
TRBJ2-6,TRBV5-6,.,.,TGTGCCAGCAGCTACGGGATAATAGCTGGGGCCAACGTCCTGACTTTC,CASSYGIIAGANVLTF
TRBJ2-3,TRBV10-3,.,many,TGTGCCATCAGCGCCACTGAATCCCGCACAGATACGCAGTATTTT,CAISATESRTDTQYF
TRBJ2-7,TRBV20-1,.,.,TGCAGTGCTAGAGATAACAGGGTCGGTTGGAGCGAGCAGTACTTC,CSARDNRVGWSEQYF
TRBJ1-6,TRBV5-1,.,many,TGCGCCAGCAGCTTGGGGGAAAGGAATTCACCCCTCCACTTT,CASSLGERNSPLHF
TRBJ2-5,TRBV5-8,.,many,TGTGCCAGCAGCTCTCAGGGGTCGGTGGAGACCCAGTACTTC,CASSSQGSVETQYF
TRBJ2-6,TRBV20-1,TRBD1,many,TGCAGTGCTCAAATACTTCCCCTTGGACAGGGGCACTCTGGGGCCAACGTCCTGACTTTC,CSAQILPLGQGHSGANVLTF
TRBJ2-6,TRBV7-6,.,few,TGTGCCAGCAGCTTTGGTTTCTCTGGGGCCAACGTCCTGACTTTC,CASSFGFSGANVLTF
TRBJ2-7,TRBV28,TRBD2,many,TGTGCCAGCAGTCCGATAGCGGGGGGGCTCTACGAGCAGTACTTC,CASSPIAGGLYEQYF
TRBJ2-1,TRBV5-1,TRBD2,many,TGCGCCAGCAGCCCCACAGCTAGCGGGGGGTTTAACAATGAGCAGTTCTTC,CASSPTASGGFNNEQFF
TRBJ2-2,TRBV5-1,.,many,TGCGCCAGCAGCTTGGACCGAATCACCGGGGAGCTGTTTTTT,CASSLDRITGELFF
TRBJ2-7,TRBV5-1,.,.,TGCGCCAGCAGCTTGTCCATGGTCTTCGAGCAGTACTTC,CASSLSMVFEQYF
TRBJ2-3,TRBV10-3,.,.,TGTGCCATCGCGGCCGGAAATACAGATACGCAGTATTTT,CAIAAGNTDTQYF
TRBJ1-5,TRBV5-1,TRBD1,many,TGCGCCAGCAGCTTGGAGGCAGGGGGTCAGCCCCAGCATTTT,CASSLEAGGQPQHF
TRBJ1-2,TRBV28,.,.,TGTGCCAGCAAAGAGGTATCTAACTATGGCTACACCTTC,CASKEVSNYGYTF
TRBJ1-6,TRBV2,TRBD1,many,TGTGCCACCGGACAGGGGAATTCACCCCTCCACTTT,CATGQGNSPLHF
TRBJ2-7,TRBV9,.,many,TGTGCCAGCAGCCCCGGACAGACCAGCTCCTACGAGCAGTACTTC,CASSPGQTSSYEQYF
TRBJ2-3,TRBV2,.,many,TGTGCCAGCAGCCCCGGGACTACGCAGTATTTT,CASSPGTTQYF
TRBJ2-3,TRBV20-1,TRBD2,many,TGCAGTGCTGAGACTAGCGGGGGTAGTGCAGATACGCAGTATTTT,CSAETSGGSADTQYF
TRBJ1-4,TRBV28,.,many,TGTGCCAGCAGTTTCCAGACAGGCCACAGCGAAAAACTGTTTTTT,CASSFQTGHSEKLFF
TRBJ2-4,TRBV2,TRBD1,many,TGTGCCAGCACTGTCGGACAGGGACGCTCCAAAAACATTCAGTACTTC,CASTVGQGRSKNIQYF
TRBJ2-7,TRBV4-1,TRBD2,many,TGCGCCAGCAGCCAAGGGGTCCGGACTAGCGGGGACTCCTACGAGCAGTACTTC,CASSQGVRTSGDSYEQYF
TRBJ2-7,TRBV11-2,.,.,TGTGCCAGCAGCTCAACTCACGGGGACTACGAGCAGTACTTC,CASSSTHGDYEQYF
TRBJ2-5,TRBV15,.,many,TGTGCCACCAGCAGAGGGGCGGGGTTCGAGGAGACCCAGTACTTC,CATSRGAGFEETQYF
TRBJ2-7,TRBV3-1,.,many,TGTGCCAGCAGCCGCTACACCGGGACACACTACGAGCAGTACTTC,CASSRYTGTHYEQYF
TRBJ1-5,TRBV20-1,.,many,TGCAGTGCTAGGATATACCAGGGCAATCAGCCCCAGCATTTT,CSARIYQGNQPQHF
TRBJ2-2,TRBV4-1,.,many,TGCGCCAGCAGCCAAGAGAACCTTCAAGCTCGGACCGGGGAGCTGTTTTTT,CASSQENLQARTGELFF
TRBJ2-1,TRBV5-1,TRBD1,many,TGCGCCAGCAGCCTTCCGGGACAGGGGGCTGATGAGCAGTTCTTC,CASSLPGQGADEQFF
TRBJ2-1,TRBV9,.,many,TGTGCCAGCAGCGTACGTGGGGGTGAGCAGTTCTTC,CASSVRGGEQFF
TRBJ2-7,TRBV12-3/TRBV12-4,.,many,TGTGCCAGCAGCCCCAAGAGTTCGCGGGGAGCCTACGAGCAGTACTTC,CASSPKSSRGAYEQYF
TRBJ2-2,TRBV20-1,.,.,TGCAGTGCTAGATCGAGCCTAAACACCGGGGAGCTGTTTTTT,CSARSSLNTGELFF
TRBJ2-6,TRBV5-5,TRBD1,many,TGTGCCAGCAGCCCACAGGGGGCGGCTGGGGCCAACGTCCTGACTTTC,CASSPQGAAGANVLTF
TRBJ2-7,TRBV7-2,TRBD2,.,TGTGCCAGCAGCGTGGGGACTAGCAGAAGCCGAATCGGGTACGAGCAGTACTTC,CASSVGTSRSRIGYEQYF
TRBJ1-1,TRBV20-1,.,many,TGCAGTGCTAGAGATTTAGGTACCAACACTGAAGCTTTCTTT,CSARDLGTNTEAFF
TRBJ2-6,TRBV9,TRBD1,many,TGTGCCAGCAGCGTAGGGAAACAGGGGACTGGGGCCAACGTCCTGACTTTC,CASSVGKQGTGANVLTF
TRBJ2-7,TRBV7-9,.,few,TGTGCCAGCAGCTCGGTAAACTACGAGCAGTACTTC,CASSSVNYEQYF
TRBJ2-2,TRBV5-1,.,many,TGCGCCAGCAGCTTGGACGGGTCCTCCACCGGGGAGCTGTTTTTT,CASSLDGSSTGELFF
TRBJ1-1,TRBV7-2,.,many,TGTGCCAGCAGCTTAAGAGCCACTGAAGCTTTCTTT,CASSLRATEAFF
TRBJ1-2,TRBV9,TRBD1,many,TGTGCCAGCAGCGTAGAGACAGGGGCGGCGGTTGGCTACACCTTC,CASSVETGAAVGYTF
TRBJ2-1,TRBV6-2/TRBV6-3,TRBD2,few,TGTGCCAGCAGTTACTCGGCACTAGCGGGGGGACTCTACAATGAGCAGTTCTTC,CASSYSALAGGLYNEQFF
TRBJ2-1,TRBV28,.,many,TGTGCCAGCAGTTTCATCGGGGCGGCTTACAATGAGCAGTTCTTC,CASSFIGAAYNEQFF
TRBJ1-5,TRBV12-3/TRBV12-4,TRBD1,many,TGTGCCAGCAGTCTGTCGGCCAGGGGGCGCGGTCAGCCCCAGCATTTT,CASSLSARGRGQPQHF
TRBJ1-4,TRBV20-1,TRBD1,many,TGCAGGGCGACAGGGTCTAATGAAAAACTGTTTTTT,CRATGSNEKLFF
TRBJ2-2,TRBV27,.,.,TGTGCCAGCAATACAGGAAATTGGAAACTGTTTTTT,CASNTGNWKLFF
TRBJ1-2,TRBV5-1,.,.,TGCGCCAGCGGAGGGTACAGGGTCCTCGGCTACACCTTC,CASGGYRVLGYTF
TRBJ1-4,TRBV28,.,medium-sized,TGTGCCAGCCGGGGGGATTCTAATGAAAAACTGTTTTTT,CASRGDSNEKLFF
TRBJ2-3,TRBV20-1,TRBD2,many,TGCAGTGCTAGTCGATCGGGGGGGGGAAATACGCAGTATTTT,CSASRSGGGNTQYF
TRBJ2-7,TRBV5-1,TRBD2,.,TGCGCCAGCAGAGCGGGGGCCCTCTCCTACGAGCAGTACTTC,CASRAGALSYEQYF
TRBJ2-1,TRBV6-5,.,.,TGTGCCAGCAGTTCACAGTTCTCCTACAATGAGCAGTTCTTC,CASSSQFSYNEQFF
TRBJ1-1,TRBV28,.,many,TGTGCCAGCAGTTTTGGTTCAAACACTGAAGCTTTCTTT,CASSFGSNTEAFF